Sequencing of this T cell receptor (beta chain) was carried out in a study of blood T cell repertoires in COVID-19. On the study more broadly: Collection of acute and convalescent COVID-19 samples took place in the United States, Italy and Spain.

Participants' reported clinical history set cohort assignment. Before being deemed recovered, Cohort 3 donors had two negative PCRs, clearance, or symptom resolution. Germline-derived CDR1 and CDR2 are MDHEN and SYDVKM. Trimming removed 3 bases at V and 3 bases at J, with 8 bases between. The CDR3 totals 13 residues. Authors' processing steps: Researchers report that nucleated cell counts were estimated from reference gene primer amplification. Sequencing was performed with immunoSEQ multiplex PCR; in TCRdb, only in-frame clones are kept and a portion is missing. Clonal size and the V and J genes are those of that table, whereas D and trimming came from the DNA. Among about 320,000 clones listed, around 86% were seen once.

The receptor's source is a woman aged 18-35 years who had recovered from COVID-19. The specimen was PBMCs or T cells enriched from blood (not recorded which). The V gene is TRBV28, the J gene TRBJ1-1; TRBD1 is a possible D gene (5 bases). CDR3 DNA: TGTGCCAGCAGTTTGGTAGGGGACACTGAAGCTTTCTTT. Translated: CASSLVGDTEAFF.